These T cell receptor beta chains were read from a single sample in a study of blood T cell repertoires in COVID-19. TCRdb keeps only in-frame clones here, not all; method: immunoSEQ multiplex PCR. Of 150,000 to 200,000 clones listed, around nine tenths were seen once; the top ten hold under 5%. The sample consisted of peripheral blood. The receptors derive from a human donor in a cohort sampled during active COVID-19. The CDR3 runs from the conserved cysteine through the conserved F or W. Each record gives: CDR3 DNA, CDR3 protein, J gene, clone size, D gene, V gene. D genes are given only for firm matches. Rows give clone size only sometimes, using once, few, many, or a class for an expanded clone.

TGTGCCAGCAGCCCGGACAGAAACTATGGCTACACCTTC CASSPDRNYGYTF TRBJ1-2 . . TRBV11-2
TGTGCCAGCAGTAGGGACAGGCCCTACGAGCAGTACTTC CASSRDRPYEQYF TRBJ2-7 . TRBD1 TRBV12-3/TRBV12-4
TGTGCCACCAGCAGGGTAACGACAGATACGCAGTATTTT CATSRVTTDTQYF TRBJ2-3 . . TRBV24-1
TGTGCCAGCAGCTACCTTAGCGGATTTGAAGCTTTCTTT CASSYLSGFEAFF TRBJ1-1 . . TRBV7-2
TGTGCCAGCAGGGCGGGACAGGGTTTGAACACTGAAGCTTTCTTT CASRAGQGLNTEAFF TRBJ1-1 . TRBD1 TRBV6-5
TGTGCCAGCAGCTTAGAGGTGGAGGGAAATGGCTACACCTTC CASSLEVEGNGYTF TRBJ1-2 . . TRBV7-9
TGTGCCAGCAGCCGAGGACAGGGCGAGCAGTACTTC CASSRGQGEQYF TRBJ2-7 . TRBD1 TRBV6-2/TRBV6-3
TGTGCCAGCAGCTTGATGGGCTCAGGGGATACCTACGAGCAGTACTTC CASSLMGSGDTYEQYF TRBJ2-7 . . TRBV5-8
TGTGCCAGCAGTGGCGAAGGGGCAGATAGCAATCAGCCCCAGCATTTT CASSGEGADSNQPQHF TRBJ1-5 . . TRBV2
TGTGCCAGCAGCGATGGACAGGGGGACTATGGCTACACCTTC CASSDGQGDYGYTF TRBJ1-2 once TRBD1 TRBV5-6